This TCR beta chain was sequenced in a study of T cell responses to AZD1222 COVID-19 vaccine. Study-level points and caveats: Recipients of two AZD1222 doses showed rising Spike-specific TCR breadth and depth. There were mostly white British donors and more females than males, and clonal diversity was possibly underestimated. A reported finding is that nearly half of spike-specific TCRs target unmutated variant regions.

Second-dose intervals near 4 or 12 weeks were combined. This clone has just one count. The antigen is unknown. TCRdb's table, derived via immunoSEQ multiplex PCR, lists solely in-frame clones and lacks some. Counted here are nearly 110,000 clones, approximately 90% occurring once; the ten biggest clones make up 4.8%. Germline V gives CDR1 ENHRY, CDR2 SYGVKD. The CDR3 is 15 amino acids. Trimming pared 7 bases from V and 7 bases from J, leaving 22 bases between. This chain connects TRBV10-3 to TRBJ1-2; D remains ambiguous. The clonotype was recovered from an adult who received the AZD1222 COVID-19 vaccine. Here the sequenced sample was peripheral blood, taken 28 days after the second AZD1222 dose. DNA of the CDR3: TGTGCCATCACCACACGCCGGGCGGAAACCTCTGGCTACACCTTC. It encodes CAITTRRAETSGYTF.